The 29 T cell receptor beta chains given below trace back to one sample, sequenced in a study of identical twins. TCRdb called the 5' RACE reads again in MiXCR, with one record for every CDR3 protein. The sample yields about 920,000 distinct CDR3 sequences, approximately 13% seen once. The sample was also linked to a second study, of yellow fever vaccine responses in identical twins.

The source material was PBMCs. The receptors stem from a young woman in good health.

The chain joins TRBV5-1 to TRBJ1-2; D is possibly TRBD1 (6 bases). Trimming cost V 0 bases and J 1 base, with 10 bases left between them. Germline CDR1 reads SGHRS; CDR2 reads YFSETQ. The length of the CDR3 is 15 residues. The CDR3 loop reads CASSLGRQVNYGYTF. CDR3 in DNA: TGCGCCAGCAGCTTGGGGCGACAGGTTAACTATGGCTACACCTTC. The full variable domain, completed using reference TRBV5-1 and TRBJ1-2, is KAGVTQTPRYLIKTRGQQVTLSCSPISGHRSVSWYQQTPGQGLQFLFEYFSETQRNKGNFPGRFSGRQFSNSRSEMNVSTLELGDSALYLCASSLGRQVNYGYTFGSGTRLTVV.

In its sample, this clonotype was seen a few times. The V and J genes are TRBV18 and TRBJ2-5; D uncertain. Between the trimmed V and J ends, which lost 0 bases and 5 bases, there was a span of 10 bases. Per the germline V gene, CDR1 is KGHSH and CDR2 is LQKENI. This CDR3 contains 14 residues. The chain's CDR3 is CASSPPWAWETQYF. CDR3 bases: TGTGCCAGCTCACCACCGTGGGCCTGGGAGACCCAGTACTTC.

For this clonotype: This may be a read error, as it is one base from a much larger clone. The J gene is TRBJ2-6, the V gene TRBV2; D uncertain. CDR3 length: 12 amino acids. From germline, CDR1 is SNHLY and CDR2 FYNNEI. Trimming took 4 bases from V and 3 from J, leaving 1 base between them. CDR3 protein: CASSVGANVLTF. The CDR3 coding sequence is TGTGCCAGCAGTGTTGGGGCCAACGTCCTGACTTTC. The variable domain in full, completed from reference TRBV2 and TRBJ2-6, reads EPEVTQTPSHQVTQMGQEVILRCVPISNHLYFYWYRQILGQKVEFLVSFYNNEISEKSEIFDDQFSVERPDGSNFTLKIRSTKLEDSAMYFCASSVGANVLTFGAGSRLTVL.

Only a few counts were recorded for this clonotype. This chain links TRBV6-5 with TRBJ2-2; D gene uncertain. Between the trimmed V and J ends, which lost 2 bases and 8 bases, there was a span of 21 bases. The CDR3 contains 17 residues. Per germline, CDR1 MNHEY and CDR2 SVGAGI. CDR3 in amino acids: CASSYQKDPFVFGELFF. CDR3 in DNA: TGTGCCAGCAGTTACCAAAAAGACCCGTTCGTCTTTGGGGAGCTGTTTTTT.

The table lists this clonotype with a few counts. The V gene is TRBV2, the J gene TRBJ1-2; D unclear. The CDR3 is 14 amino acids. The V gene's germline CDR1 is SNHLY and CDR2 FYNNEI. V lost 3 bases and J lost 4, with 12 bases in between. The CDR3 region has the DNA TGTGCCAGCAGTGATCCCCGGGCCCTCTATGGCTACACCTTC. The encoded protein is CASSDPRALYGYTF.

This clonotype was recorded at least ten times. This chain joins TRBV7-8 and TRBJ1-5, with D possibly TRBD1 on 5 matching bases. Germline V gene lookup returns CDR1 SGHVS and CDR2 FQNEAQ. CDR3 length: 13 residues. With 4 bases removed from V and 7 bases from J, the gap between germline ends came to 11 bases. CDR3 sequence: CASSSGFGQPQHF. As DNA, the CDR3 is TGTGCCAGCAGCTCAGGGTTTGGCCAGCCCCAGCATTTT.

V is TRBV7-9 and J is TRBJ1-6; D is uncertain. The CDR3 runs to 16 residues. Trimming took 2 bases from V and 0 from J, leaving 8 bases between them. The germline V gene has CDR1 SEHNR and CDR2 FQNEAQ (reference sequence). The CDR3 region has the DNA TGTGCCAGCAGCTTAACTCAGAGCTCCTATAATTCACCCCTCCACTTT. Translating it yields CASSLTQSSYNSPLHF.

This clonotype was detected ten times or more. The J gene is TRBJ2-7, the V gene TRBV12-3 or TRBV12-4; 9 bases are a match to TRBD1. Trimming took 3 bases from V and 3 from J; bases not matched to a gene: 3. This CDR3 region has 14 residues. CDR3 protein: CASSFGDRVYEQYV. The CDR3 DNA reads TGTGCCAGCAGTTTTGGGGACAGGGTCTACGAGCAGTACGTC.

V gene TRBV5-1 combines with J gene TRBJ1-1; D is ambiguous. Germline V gives CDR1 SGHRS, CDR2 YFSETQ. The V gene lost 4 bases and the J gene lost 0 bases, with 7 bases spanning the gap. There are 13 residues in the CDR3. The CDR3: CASSRILNTEAFF. DNA for the CDR3: TGCGCCAGCAGCAGAATCTTGAACACTGAAGCTTTCTTT. Variable domain in full (rest from reference TRBV5-1 and TRBJ1-1): KAGVTQTPRYLIKTRGQQVTLSCSPISGHRSVSWYQQTPGQGLQFLFEYFSETQRNKGNFPGRFSGRQFSNSRSEMNVSTLELGDSALYLCASSRILNTEAFFGQGTRLTVV.

The chain uses TRBV12-3 or TRBV12-4 and TRBJ1-1, with D perhaps matching TRBD1 (6 bases). The V end lost 3 bases, the J end lost 2 bases, and 19 bases lay between the germline ends. This CDR3 contains 17 residues. The DNA for the CDR3 is TGTGCCAGCAGTTTTGTCCCCAGGGGCAAGATCAACACTGAAGCTTTCTTT. This codes for CASSFVPRGKINTEAFF.

The CDR3 spells CASSLAGTSVDEQFF. CDR3 nucleotides: TGTGCCAGCAGCTTAGCGGGGACTAGCGTCGATGAGCAGTTCTTC. The chain has TRBV7-6 and TRBJ2-1, with TRBD2 matching over 10 bases. This CDR3 region has 15 residues. The ends lost 0 bases at V and 8 bases at J; junction bases unmatched: 4. Germline V gene sequence: CDR1 SGHVS, CDR2 FNYEAQ.

This chain connects TRBV20-1 to TRBJ2-7; 10 nucleotides line up with TRBD1. V shed 5 bases and J 4 bases; nucleotides not matched to a gene: 5. Germline-derived CDR1 and CDR2 are DFQATT and SNEGSKA (reference sequence). The CDR3 is 13 residues long. The CDR3 DNA reads as TGCAGTGCTGGGACAGGGGCGAGGTACGAGCAGTACTTC. This codes for CSAGTGARYEQYF.

V gene TRBV7-9 combines with J gene TRBJ2-7; TRBD1 agrees at 10 bases. CDR3 length: 15 amino acids. After removal of 6 bases from V and 1 base from J, the junction contained 6 bases not matched to a gene. Looked up from germline, CDR1 is SEHNR and CDR2 is FQNEAQ (reference sequence). The CDR3 spells CASRPTGGLSYEQYF. The CDR3 bases are TGTGCCAGCAGACCGACAGGGGGCCTATCCTACGAGCAGTACTTC.

The V call is TRBV28, the J call TRBJ2-3; TRBD2 matches 8 bases. The V and J ends lost 6 bases and 0 bases, in that order; junction bases with no gene match: 8. CDR3 length equals 16 residues. Germline CDR1 reads MDHEN; CDR2 reads SYDVKM. CDR3 sequence: CASRHPSGGSTDTQYF. CDR3 DNA: TGTGCCAGCAGACACCCCAGCGGGGGAAGCACAGATACGCAGTATTTT.

The V and J genes are TRBV5-1 and TRBJ2-3; D unclear. The CDR3 sequence is 14 residues long. The germline V gene has CDR1 SGHRS and CDR2 YFSETQ. V was cut by 0 bases and J by 6 bases, with 11 bases left in between. The CDR3 DNA is TGCGCCAGCAGCTTGGCTTCTCAAGGGGATACGCAGTATTTT. Protein: CASSLASQGDTQYF.

This clonotype was detected only a few times. This chain links TRBV24-1 with TRBJ2-1; 9 bases line up with TRBD2. The germline gives CDR1 KGHDR, CDR2 SFDVKD. After removal of 6 bases from V and 0 bases from J, the junction contained 2 bases not matched to a gene. The CDR3 contains 15 residues. DNA of the CDR3: TGTGCCACCAGTAATAGCGGGAGCTCCTACAATGAGCAGTTCTTC. It is translated as CATSNSGSSYNEQFF.

This clonotype showed up just a few times. V is TRBV7-3 and J is TRBJ2-1; 11 bases are a match to TRBD2. V was pared by 2 bases and J by 0 bases, with 9 bases of the junction left unmatched. Germline lookup yields CDR1 SGHTA and CDR2 FQGTGA. There are 19 residues in the CDR3. For the CDR3, the DNA is TGTGCCAGCAGCTTACGGGGTCTAGCGGGAGGCAGCTCCTACAATGAGCAGTTCTTC. Translated: CASSLRGLAGGSSYNEQFF.

The V and J genes are TRBV6-2 or TRBV6-3 and TRBJ2-1; a possible D gene is TRBD1 (5 bases). In germline, CDR1 is MNHEY, CDR2 SVGEGT. The V gene lost 8 bases and the J gene lost 3 bases, with 11 bases spanning the gap. There are 13 residues in the CDR3. The CDR3 spells CASVQGDYNEQFF. CDR3 DNA sequence: TGTGCCAGCGTCCAGGGCGACTACAATGAGCAGTTCTTC.

This clonotype came up a few times. The gene calls are TRBV14 and TRBJ2-3; 9 nucleotides align to TRBD2. After removal of 4 bases from V and 3 bases from J, the junction contained 8 bases not matched to a gene. The V gene's germline CDR1 is SGHDN and CDR2 FVKESK. This CDR3 spans 16 amino acids. The CDR3 loop reads CASSPLAGVGTDTQYF. The CDR3 DNA reads TGTGCCAGCAGCCCGTTAGCGGGAGTGGGTACAGATACGCAGTATTTT.

This clonotype was seen only a few times. This chain links TRBV10-3 with TRBJ2-7, with TRBD2 as a possible D gene (7 bases). Trimming took off 6 bases at V and 8 bases at J, with 23 bases between the two ends. CDR1 and CDR2 (germline): ENHRY, SYGVKD. This CDR3 is built from 15 residues. CDR3: CAISPPPFGGPKQYF. The CDR3 DNA reads TGTGCCATCAGCCCACCCCCGTTCGGGGGGCCCAAGCAGTACTTC.

This clonotype was picked up a small number of times. CDR3 sequence reads: CSASSGANEKLFF. The CDR3 DNA reads as TGCAGTGCTAGTTCCGGGGCTAATGAAAAACTGTTTTTT. This chain connects TRBV20-1 to TRBJ1-4, with D unclear. Trimming took off 3 bases at V and 3 bases at J, with 8 bases between the two ends. Germline V gives CDR1 DFQATT, CDR2 SNEGSKA (reference sequence). The CDR3 is made up of 13 amino acids.

On this clonotype: The conserved closing phenylalanine or tryptophan is absent in this CDR3, likely reflecting a read error. The chain is built from TRBV25-1 and TRBJ1-2; no definite D call. Between the trimmed V and J ends, which lost 2 bases and 5 bases, there was a span of 12 bases. This CDR3 has 14 residues. Per germline, CDR1 MGHDK and CDR2 SYGVNS. The CDR3 spells CASSETAGVYGYTY. The CDR3, as DNA: TGTGCCAGCAGTGAAACGGCAGGCGTATATGGCTACACCTAC.

The chain links TRBV29-1 to TRBJ2-3; TRBD2 matches at 10 bases. This CDR3 has 18 amino acids. J was trimmed by 5 bases and V by 7 bases; bases with no gene match: 21. Germline V gene data show CDR1 as SQVTM and CDR2 as ANQGSEA. The CDR3 DNA reads as TGCAGCGCCGCCCGACTAGCGGGTGTTTTGACCGAGGGAGATACGCAGTATTTT. Translated: CSAARLAGVLTEGDTQYF.

Ten or more counts support this clonotype. J is TRBJ2-5 and V is TRBV28; TRBD2 aligns across 9 bases. The V gene's germline CDR1 is MDHEN and CDR2 SYDVKM. The CDR3 runs to 16 residues. Losses at the gene ends were 7 bases for V and 5 bases for J; bases not matched to a gene: 14. The CDR3 DNA is TGTGCCAGCATCGGCCGGATAGCGGGAGTTTTGGAGACCCAGTACTTC. Amino acids: CASIGRIAGVLETQYF.

This clonotype was seen repeatedly, ten times or more. The chain recombines TRBV27 with TRBJ2-1; TRBD2 is a possible D gene (6 bases). CDR3 size: 14 residues. The V and J ends lost 4 bases and 3 bases respectively, with 10 bases between them. Germline CDR1 MNHEY, CDR2 SMNVEV (reference sequence). CDR3 amino acids: CASSSGDLYNEQFF. The CDR3, as DNA: TGTGCCAGCAGTTCGGGGGACCTCTACAATGAGCAGTTCTTC.

The chain employs TRBV12-3 or TRBV12-4 and TRBJ1-5, with 8 bases aligning to TRBD1. The CDR3 is 14 amino acids. V lost 7 bases and J lost 4; bases outside the gene matches: 6. The CDR3 spells CASTRDRRNQPQHF. The DNA of the CDR3 is TGTGCCAGCACCCGGGACAGGCGGAATCAGCCCCAGCATTTT.

Here the CDR3 DNA reads TGCAGCGTTTTTAGCGGGGCAGAGGAGACCCAGTACTTC. Translated: CSVFSGAEETQYF. This chain links TRBV29-1 with TRBJ2-5; 8 bases agree with TRBD2. V was pared by 5 bases and J by 5 bases, with 7 bases of the junction left unmatched. The CDR3 is 13 amino acids. Looked up from germline, CDR1 is SQVTM and CDR2 is ANQGSEA.

Ten or more counts support this clonotype. DNA for the CDR3: TGCAGCGCCCGGACTAGCGGGGGGTTAAATGAGCAGTTCTTC. It translates to CSARTSGGLNEQFF. The genes are TRBV29-1 and TRBJ2-1; 14 bases map to TRBD2. With V trimmed by 7 bases and J by 7 bases, 6 bases remained unmatched. The germline V gene has CDR1 SQVTM and CDR2 ANQGSEA. The CDR3 loop spans 14 amino acids.

The J gene is TRBJ2-5, the V gene TRBV24-1, with 9 positions matching TRBD1. The V gene's germline CDR1 is KGHDR and CDR2 SFDVKD. V shed 4 bases and J 5 bases; nucleotides not matched to a gene: 16. This CDR3 spans 18 amino acids. As DNA, the CDR3 is TGTGCCACCAGTGACCATAAAGGACAGGGGTCCGGCCGGGAGACCCAGTACTTC. Translating gives CATSDHKGQGSGRETQYF.